These T cell receptor beta chains were read from a single sample in a study of T cell responses to AZD1222 COVID-19 vaccine. Profiling relied on immunoSEQ multiplex PCR, and the TCRdb table lists in-frame clones only, not all of them. The sample has around 130,000 clones; 88% are singletons. Here the sequenced sample was peripheral blood, taken 28 days after the second AZD1222 dose. All receptors derive from an adult who received the AZD1222 COVID-19 vaccine. CDR3s include the opening cysteine and the closing phenylalanine or tryptophan. A D gene is named only where the DNA matches it firmly. Some rows mark clone size as missing; the rest say once, few, many or name a class of expanded clone.

J gene: TRBJ2-1; V gene: TRBV30; clone size: once; D gene: .; CDR3 protein: CAWSVDNNNEQFF; CDR3 DNA: TGTGCCTGGAGTGTTGATAACAACAATGAGCAGTTCTTC
J gene: TRBJ2-7; V gene: TRBV19; clone size: once; D gene: .; CDR3 protein: CASSTTGAGYEQYF; CDR3 DNA: TGTGCCAGTAGTACCACTGGGGCGGGCTACGAGCAGTACTTC
J gene: TRBJ2-1; V gene: TRBV3-1/TRBV3-2; clone size: .; D gene: .; CDR3 protein: CASGWGEQFF; CDR3 DNA: TGTGCCAGCGGGTGGGGTGAGCAGTTCTTC
J gene: TRBJ1-5; V gene: TRBV29-1; clone size: .; D gene: TRBD1; CDR3 protein: CSVGTGTQPQHF; CDR3 DNA: TGCAGCGTTGGGACAGGGACTCAGCCCCAGCATTTT
J gene: TRBJ1-2; V gene: TRBV24-1; clone size: .; D gene: .; CDR3 protein: CATSDPLSTGTGYTF; CDR3 DNA: TGTGCCACCAGTGATCCCCTATCCACAGGGACCGGCTACACCTTC
J gene: TRBJ2-3; V gene: TRBV3-1/TRBV3-2; clone size: .; D gene: .; CDR3 protein: CASSQSPDTQYF; CDR3 DNA: TGTGCCAGCAGCCAATCGCCGGATACGCAGTATTTT
J gene: TRBJ2-5; V gene: TRBV6-2/TRBV6-3; clone size: .; D gene: .; CDR3 protein: CASSYSLTDTETQYF; CDR3 DNA: TGTGCCAGCAGTTACTCGTTGACGGATACAGAGACCCAGTACTTC
J gene: TRBJ1-1; V gene: TRBV5-4; clone size: .; D gene: .; CDR3 protein: CASSVGQANTEAFF; CDR3 DNA: TGTGCCAGCAGCGTGGGACAAGCGAACACTGAAGCTTTCTTT
J gene: TRBJ2-1; V gene: TRBV19; clone size: few; D gene: .; CDR3 protein: CASSEKDREQFF; CDR3 DNA: TGTGCCAGTAGTGAGAAGGACAGAGAGCAGTTCTTC
J gene: TRBJ1-1; V gene: TRBV4-1; clone size: .; D gene: .; CDR3 protein: CASSQDMGNTEAFF; CDR3 DNA: TGCGCCAGCAGCCAAGATATGGGAAACACTGAAGCTTTCTTT
J gene: TRBJ2-3; V gene: TRBV2; clone size: .; D gene: TRBD2; CDR3 protein: CAQTASKTSGITDTQYF; CDR3 DNA: TGTGCCCAGACTGCCAGCAAGACTAGCGGGATCACAGATACGCAGTATTTT
J gene: TRBJ1-5; V gene: TRBV28; clone size: few; D gene: TRBD1; CDR3 protein: CASSLFGRGYQPQHF; CDR3 DNA: TGTGCCAGCAGTTTATTTGGCAGGGGGTATCAGCCCCAGCATTTT
J gene: TRBJ2-3; V gene: TRBV7-2; clone size: few; D gene: .; CDR3 protein: CASSFDPTDTQYF; CDR3 DNA: TGTGCCAGCAGCTTCGACCCCACAGATACGCAGTATTTT
J gene: TRBJ2-5; V gene: TRBV19; clone size: .; D gene: .; CDR3 protein: CASSGARNQETQYF; CDR3 DNA: TGTGCCAGTAGCGGGGCCAGAAACCAAGAGACCCAGTACTTC
J gene: TRBJ1-2; V gene: TRBV5-4; clone size: .; D gene: .; CDR3 protein: CASSLTGTYGYTF; CDR3 DNA: TGTGCCAGCAGCTTGACCGGGACCTATGGCTACACCTTC
J gene: TRBJ1-6; V gene: TRBV3-1/TRBV3-2; clone size: .; D gene: .; CDR3 protein: CASSPGGANYDSPLHF; CDR3 DNA: TGTGCCAGCAGCCCCGGAGGGGCGAATTACGATTCACCCCTCCACTTT
J gene: TRBJ1-2; V gene: TRBV18; clone size: .; D gene: .; CDR3 protein: CASSLTNAGDYGYTF; CDR3 DNA: TGTGCCAGCTCACTAACGAACGCAGGGGACTATGGCTACACCTTC
J gene: TRBJ2-7; V gene: TRBV6-5; clone size: .; D gene: .; CDR3 protein: CASSYSGADYEQYF; CDR3 DNA: TGTGCCAGCAGTTATTCCGGGGCGGACTACGAGCAGTACTTC
J gene: TRBJ2-1; V gene: TRBV27; clone size: .; D gene: .; CDR3 protein: CASFKWDASTNEQFF; CDR3 DNA: TGTGCCAGCTTCAAATGGGATGCAAGCACGAATGAGCAGTTCTTC
J gene: TRBJ1-5; V gene: TRBV6-2/TRBV6-3; clone size: .; D gene: .; CDR3 protein: CASSYWKRESNQPQHF; CDR3 DNA: TGTGCCAGCAGTTACTGGAAGCGGGAGAGCAATCAGCCCCAGCATTTT
J gene: TRBJ2-1; V gene: TRBV3-1/TRBV3-2; clone size: few; D gene: TRBD2; CDR3 protein: CASSQVAQGGEQFF; CDR3 DNA: TGTGCCAGCAGCCAAGTCGCGCAGGGAGGGGAGCAGTTCTTC
J gene: TRBJ2-1; V gene: TRBV7-3; clone size: .; D gene: .; CDR3 protein: CASSPHPLAPSSYNEQFF; CDR3 DNA: TGTGCCAGCAGCCCCCACCCACTAGCCCCAAGCTCCTACAATGAGCAGTTCTTC
J gene: TRBJ2-2; V gene: TRBV6-5; clone size: .; D gene: .; CDR3 protein: CASKRTTVGELFF; CDR3 DNA: TGTGCCAGCAAGAGGACTACGGTCGGGGAGCTGTTTTTT
J gene: TRBJ2-5; V gene: TRBV9; clone size: once; D gene: TRBD2; CDR3 protein: CASSFRGGTEETQYF; CDR3 DNA: TGTGCCAGCAGCTTCCGGGGGGGGACCGAAGAGACCCAGTACTTC
J gene: TRBJ2-3; V gene: TRBV28; clone size: .; D gene: .; CDR3 protein: CASSLTPAVDTQYF; CDR3 DNA: TGTGCCAGCAGTCTCACTCCGGCGGTAGATACGCAGTATTTT
J gene: TRBJ1-5; V gene: TRBV23-1; clone size: .; D gene: TRBD1; CDR3 protein: CASSQFDRGFSNQPQHF; CDR3 DNA: TGCGCCAGCAGTCAATTTGACAGGGGTTTTAGCAATCAGCCCCAGCATTTT
J gene: TRBJ2-4; V gene: TRBV5-1; clone size: .; D gene: .; CDR3 protein: CASSLGLRGGNIQYF; CDR3 DNA: TGCGCCAGCAGCTTGGGACTTCGAGGGGGAAACATTCAGTACTTC
J gene: TRBJ1-6; V gene: TRBV11-2; clone size: once; D gene: TRBD1; CDR3 protein: CASSLERQGNSPLHF; CDR3 DNA: TGTGCCAGCAGCTTAGAACGACAGGGGAATTCACCCCTCCACTTT